The T cell receptor (beta chain) described here comes from a study of T cell repertoires in cytomegalovirus infection (dated by TCRdb to between 2018 and 2021). Describing the broader study: Recently identified HLA-C-restricted CMV epitopes, whose presentation resists viral immunomodulation, were targeted by peptide stimulations together with well-studied HLA-B-restricted epitopes. Donor HLA type was relevant to the analysis, as public TCR beta signatures indicated carriage of CMV infection together with the matching HLA type.

General study outcomes and caveats: The ex vivo response was dominated by HLA-C-restricted CMV-specific TCR beta clonotypes, and the single most frequent clonotype in two of eight donors was supplied by these HLA-C-restricted clonotypes. Carriers of CMV infection plus the relevant HLA type were discriminated by the cumulative frequency of public TCR beta family members in the study cohort and in an independent roughly 350-donor cohort.

Including the terminal cysteine and phenylalanine, the CDR3 comprises 16 residues. Left in the record is the CDR3 DNA by itself, 48 bases read in frame from the first base. V loses 0 bases of germline sequence and J loses 0 bases, and the interval between the two ends is 11 bases. The CDR1 and CDR2 encoded by the germline V gene are SGHTA and FQGNSA. The run used an Illumina HiSeq 1500. Through fastp at Q25 and MiXCR, TCRdb rebuilt clones from the public reads, retaining in-frame beta chains. Each entry merges the rows of one CDR3 protein and shows their most common DNA and genes. This sample lists 50,000 or so distinct CDR3 sequences; around a fifth were detected once. The ten largest account for 60% to 65% of the sample. As for this clonotype: Its antigen is not yet known. No per-base quality is available; no much larger clone lies one base away.

The intended sense of this specimen's treatment or condition label: in vitro stimulation with specific CMV peptide epitopes to enrich CMV-specific T cells. Source: CD8+ T cells from cultured PBMCs, taken from culture after CMV antigen stimulation. The receptor was derived from a human donor in good health (CMV status not recorded). Some clones in this sample may be carry-over from other donors' samples. The receptor chain draws on TRBV7-2 and TRBJ1-1; the D gene is perhaps TRBD1, from 6 matching bases. The CDR3 protein is CASSLAGGQMNTEAFF. The nucleotides are TGTGCCAGCAGCTTAGCAGGGGGGCAGATGAACACTGAAGCTTTCTTT.